This entry features one TCR beta chain sequence. There is no known antigen for this receptor. No base qualities exist here, and no much larger clone lies one base off it. This record belongs to a study of blood T cells in healthy people across ages (dated by TCRdb to between 2014 and 2017). At the level of the whole study: In model experiments, template switching captured about one uniquely barcoded TCR beta cDNA molecule for every two T cells. To avoid experimental bias, donors of different ages were distributed randomly across sequencing lanes. Using deep sequencing normalized with unique cDNA molecular identifiers, the study measured how TCR beta repertoire diversity changes with age. Using the same blood draw, the study looked at two additional independent replicas of 1 million unique cDNA reads for two donors, one aged 18 to 30 and the other aged 80 or older. The donors were split into four age groups: young (average about 16 years), middle-aged (39), aged (approximately 60) and long-lived (about 82).

Systemically healthy Caucasian individuals from Russia, about 38 in total and aged about 6 to 95 years, were included as donors. Around 9.9 milliliters of peripheral blood were collected from each donor into EDTA-treated Vacutainer tubes. Ficoll-Paque density-gradient centrifugation was used to isolate PBMCs, with at least 7 million obtained per sample. Total RNA, at least 6 micrograms per sample, was extracted from PBMCs with Trizol reagent. For every donor, an aliquot of PBMCs went through flow cytometry to measure the percentages of naive CD45RAhigh/CD27high T cells. The CDR1 and CDR2 encoded by the germline V gene are SGHRS and YFSETQ. V is pruned by 3 bases and J by 13 bases, leaving 11 bases of the junction without a gene match. The CDR3 spans 14 residues, from the cysteine through the phenylalanine. Of the read, only the CDR3 DNA is kept; its 42 bases are in frame from base 1. Overall study results and their limits: The long-lived group showed more naive CD4+ T cells, fewer expanded clones and increased TCR diversity than the aged group, suggesting age selection. Because donor CMV infection status was unknown, age-related changes in expanded clonotypes were potentially confounded. Total diversity estimates from one million sequenced T cells were considered lower bounds and underestimates. The percentage of naive T cells measured by flow cytometry correlated strongly with observed TCR beta diversity. Bulk unsorted PBMC profiling prevented conclusive comparison of naive and antigen-experienced compartments. Observed TCR beta diversity per million T cells fell roughly linearly with age, and a significant reduction was already apparent by age approximately 40.

Library method: 5' RACE. The listed sequencing device is Illumina HiSeq 2500. The second PCR ran for roughly 7 to 12 cycles and used a J-beta primer mix along with a sample-barcoded 5' primer. Each TCR beta cDNA molecule received a unique molecular identifier from a template-switch 5' adaptor carrying 12 random nucleotides. Each sample yielded at least 2.5 million CDR3-containing paired-end reads. All of the RNA was converted into first-strand cDNA using the Mint cDNA synthesis kit, with a TRBC-specific oligonucleotide serving as the primer. All cDNA was treated with uracil-DNA glycosylase and then went through a first 18-cycle PCR with the universal primers M1SS and BC2_uni_R. The paper's processing steps were these. For normalization, 1 million high-quality reads, each with a distinct molecular identifier, were randomly selected from each sample. Reads with shared molecular identifiers were discarded instead of being binned into consensus sequences. MiTCR, run with a Q25 quality threshold and the strictest error-elimination algorithm, handled CDR3 identification, clonotype clustering and error correction. A nonparametric unseen species model with Euler transformation was used to estimate a lower bound on total TCR beta diversity. Through fastp at Q25 and MiXCR, TCRdb rebuilt clones from the public reads, retaining in-frame beta chains. Rows are combined by CDR3 protein, so each entry shows the most common genes and DNA. For this entry, the V and J calls and clone size follow TCRdb and not the study's own pipeline. The table for this sample lists 1,300,000 or so distinct CDR3 sequences; around 59% of them were counted only once. The ten largest clones take up 5.5% to 8% of the sample.

The sequence derives from a man aged 18 to 30 in good health. Rearrangement joined TRBV5-1 to TRBJ2-5, and 11 bases in between align with TRBD2. The sequenced material came from blood. CDR3 region: CASSWGSLAGASYF. The DNA sequence follows: TGCGCCAGCAGCTGGGGATCACTAGCGGGAGCCTCGTACTTC.